The rows below give T cell receptor beta chains drawn from one sample of a study of blood T cell repertoires in COVID-19. Measured with immunoSEQ multiplex PCR; TCRdb has only the in-frame clones, and not every one. The profile shows under 200,000 clones, approximately 91% of them singletons. The sequenced sample consisted of peripheral blood. The receptors derive from a man between 18 and 35 years old with acute or convalescent COVID-19. CDR3s include the opening cysteine and the closing phenylalanine or tryptophan. The order of the fields is J gene, V gene, D gene, CDR3 length, clone size, CDR3 DNA, CDR3 protein. D genes are given only for firm matches. Clone sizes are given selectively: once, few, many, or a class where the clone is expanded.

j_call: TRBJ1-4; v_call: TRBV7-9; d_call: -; cdr3_length: 15; clone_size: -; cdr3_nt: TGTGCCAGCAGCCCAACCGGGACACCTAATGAAAAACTGTTTTTT; cdr3_aa: CASSPTGTPNEKLFF
j_call: TRBJ1-3; v_call: TRBV5-1; d_call: TRBD1; cdr3_length: 17; clone_size: -; cdr3_nt: TGCGCCAGCAGCTTTAATCCACAGGGGGCATCTGGAAACACCATATATTTT; cdr3_aa: CASSFNPQGASGNTIYF
j_call: TRBJ1-2; v_call: TRBV2; d_call: -; cdr3_length: 14; clone_size: -; cdr3_nt: TGTGCCAGCATTAGAGAGGGTAATTTGGTTGGCTACACCTTC; cdr3_aa: CASIREGNLVGYTF
j_call: TRBJ1-5; v_call: TRBV27; d_call: TRBD1; cdr3_length: 15; clone_size: few; cdr3_nt: TGTGCCAGCAGTCCCGGGACAGGGGGGAATCAGCCCCAGCATTTT; cdr3_aa: CASSPGTGGNQPQHF
j_call: TRBJ1-1; v_call: TRBV7-9; d_call: -; cdr3_length: 11; clone_size: -; cdr3_nt: TGTGCCAGCAGCCTACTCGCTGAAGCTTTCTTT; cdr3_aa: CASSLLAEAFF
j_call: TRBJ2-1; v_call: TRBV7-8; d_call: TRBD1; cdr3_length: 16; clone_size: once; cdr3_nt: TGTGCCAGCAGCTTAGGGGCAGGGGGCTCCTACAATGAGCAGTTCTTC; cdr3_aa: CASSLGAGGSYNEQFF
j_call: TRBJ2-7; v_call: TRBV6-5; d_call: -; cdr3_length: 14; clone_size: -; cdr3_nt: TGTGCCAGCAGTTATCAGGGGGGTAACTACGAGCAGTACTTC; cdr3_aa: CASSYQGGNYEQYF
j_call: TRBJ1-5; v_call: TRBV10-3; d_call: -; cdr3_length: 12; clone_size: few; cdr3_nt: TGTGCCATCAGTGAGACAAATCAGCCCCAGCATTTT; cdr3_aa: CAISETNQPQHF
j_call: TRBJ1-1; v_call: TRBV9; d_call: -; cdr3_length: 11; clone_size: -; cdr3_nt: TGTGCCAGCAGCGCCTACACTGAAGCTTTCTTT; cdr3_aa: CASSAYTEAFF
j_call: TRBJ1-1; v_call: TRBV7-2; d_call: -; cdr3_length: 13; clone_size: -; cdr3_nt: TGTGCCAGCACCGATCGACAGAACACTGAAGCTTTCTTT; cdr3_aa: CASTDRQNTEAFF
j_call: TRBJ2-1; v_call: TRBV5-1; d_call: -; cdr3_length: 14; clone_size: -; cdr3_nt: TGCGCCAGCGCCCTAGGAGCAGCAATGAGGGAGCAGTTCTTC; cdr3_aa: CASALGAAMREQFF
j_call: TRBJ2-5; v_call: TRBV10-3; d_call: TRBD2; cdr3_length: 17; clone_size: -; cdr3_nt: TGTGCCATCAGTGTGATTGAGTTCGGGGGGGTCCGGGAGACCCAGTACTTC; cdr3_aa: CAISVIEFGGVRETQYF
j_call: TRBJ2-1; v_call: TRBV7-9; d_call: TRBD2; cdr3_length: 15; clone_size: -; cdr3_nt: TGTGCCAGCAGCCCGACTAGCGGGGGGGCCCATGAGCAGTTCTTC; cdr3_aa: CASSPTSGGAHEQFF
j_call: TRBJ2-7; v_call: TRBV6-6; d_call: -; cdr3_length: 14; clone_size: -; cdr3_nt: TGTGCCAGCAGTTACCCCGACAGATCCTACGAGCAGTACTTC; cdr3_aa: CASSYPDRSYEQYF
j_call: TRBJ1-1; v_call: TRBV18; d_call: -; cdr3_length: 16; clone_size: few; cdr3_nt: TGTGCCAGCTCACCGTATTTTGGAGGGCTGAACACTGAAGCTTTCTTT; cdr3_aa: CASSPYFGGLNTEAFF
j_call: TRBJ2-1; v_call: TRBV2; d_call: TRBD2; cdr3_length: 15; clone_size: -; cdr3_nt: TGTGCCAGCGAACGGTTAGCGGGGGCGGAAAATGAGCAGTTCTTC; cdr3_aa: CASERLAGAENEQFF
j_call: TRBJ1-1; v_call: TRBV7-6; d_call: TRBD1; cdr3_length: 16; clone_size: -; cdr3_nt: TGTGCCAGCAGCTTTAGACCCGGGACAGGTTTCGCTGAAGCTTTCTTT; cdr3_aa: CASSFRPGTGFAEAFF
j_call: TRBJ1-5; v_call: TRBV6-5; d_call: TRBD1; cdr3_length: 15; clone_size: -; cdr3_nt: TGTGCCAGCAGAGGGACAGACAATAGCAATCAGCCCCAGCATTTT; cdr3_aa: CASRGTDNSNQPQHF
j_call: TRBJ2-3; v_call: TRBV6-1; d_call: -; cdr3_length: 19; clone_size: -; cdr3_nt: TGTGCCAGCAGTGAAGTTATACTAGCAGGGCGCCCCCACACAGATACGCAGTATTTT; cdr3_aa: CASSEVILAGRPHTDTQYF
j_call: TRBJ2-2; v_call: TRBV4-1; d_call: -; cdr3_length: 16; clone_size: -; cdr3_nt: TGCGCCAGCAGCCAAGCGGGACAAACGAACACCGGGGAGCTGTTTTTT; cdr3_aa: CASSQAGQTNTGELFF
j_call: TRBJ1-4; v_call: TRBV18; d_call: TRBD1; cdr3_length: 14; clone_size: -; cdr3_nt: TGTGCCAGCTCACCGAGACAGGGTGAGGAAAAACTGTTTTTT; cdr3_aa: CASSPRQGEEKLFF
j_call: TRBJ2-3; v_call: TRBV5-1; d_call: TRBD2; cdr3_length: 15; clone_size: once; cdr3_nt: TGCGCCAGCAGTCAGACTAGCGGGAGCACAGATACGCAGTATTTT; cdr3_aa: CASSQTSGSTDTQYF
j_call: TRBJ2-3; v_call: TRBV7-9; d_call: TRBD2; cdr3_length: 16; clone_size: -; cdr3_nt: TGTGCCAGCAGCTTAGGAGGGGGGGTAGCGGGGATTCCGCAGTATTTT; cdr3_aa: CASSLGGGVAGIPQYF
j_call: TRBJ2-2; v_call: TRBV30; d_call: TRBD2; cdr3_length: 14; clone_size: -; cdr3_nt: TGTGCCTGGGATCTAGCGGTGAACACCGGGGAGCTGTTTTTT; cdr3_aa: CAWDLAVNTGELFF
j_call: TRBJ1-6; v_call: TRBV19; d_call: TRBD1; cdr3_length: 15; clone_size: -; cdr3_nt: TGTGCCAGTTCCCTTCCGGGACAGGGGAATTCACCCCTCCACTTT; cdr3_aa: CASSLPGQGNSPLHF
j_call: TRBJ1-5; v_call: TRBV29-1; d_call: -; cdr3_length: 13; clone_size: -; cdr3_nt: TGCAGCGTTGCGGTCAGCGTCAATCAGCCCCAGCATTTT; cdr3_aa: CSVAVSVNQPQHF
j_call: TRBJ2-2; v_call: TRBV18; d_call: -; cdr3_length: 18; clone_size: -; cdr3_nt: TGTGCCAGCTCACCCCTACCGAAAGGGGCCGGGAACACCGGGGAGCTGTTTTTT; cdr3_aa: CASSPLPKGAGNTGELFF
j_call: TRBJ1-2; v_call: TRBV7-8; d_call: -; cdr3_length: 14; clone_size: -; cdr3_nt: TGTGCCAGCAGCTTAGCGGGACAATCGTATGGCTACACCTTC; cdr3_aa: CASSLAGQSYGYTF
j_call: TRBJ2-3; v_call: TRBV27; d_call: -; cdr3_length: 15; clone_size: -; cdr3_nt: TGTGCCAGCAGTTCAATAGGGGGTAGCACAGATACGCAGTATTTT; cdr3_aa: CASSSIGGSTDTQYF
j_call: TRBJ2-5; v_call: TRBV11-1; d_call: -; cdr3_length: 10; clone_size: -; cdr3_nt: TGTGCCAGTCTACAAGAGACCCAGTACTTC; cdr3_aa: CASLQETQYF
j_call: TRBJ2-2; v_call: TRBV5-1; d_call: TRBD1; cdr3_length: 17; clone_size: -; cdr3_nt: TGCGCCAGCAGCTTGGTGGGACAGGTTTCTCTCACCGGGGAGCTGTTTTTT; cdr3_aa: CASSLVGQVSLTGELFF
j_call: TRBJ2-1; v_call: TRBV5-1; d_call: TRBD2; cdr3_length: 18; clone_size: once; cdr3_nt: TGCGCCAGCAGCCCGACTAGCGGGAGGGCCTACTCCTACAATGAGCAGTTCTTC; cdr3_aa: CASSPTSGRAYSYNEQFF
j_call: TRBJ2-5; v_call: TRBV3-1/TRBV3-2; d_call: TRBD2; cdr3_length: 17; clone_size: -; cdr3_nt: TGTGCCAGCAGCCAAGACCCCGCGGGGGGACCACGGGAGACCCAGTACTTC; cdr3_aa: CASSQDPAGGPRETQYF
j_call: TRBJ1-6; v_call: TRBV5-1; d_call: -; cdr3_length: 18; clone_size: few; cdr3_nt: TGCGCCAGCAGCTTGGAGATGCAGGGTATAAAGGTCAATTCACCCCTCCACTTT; cdr3_aa: CASSLEMQGIKVNSPLHF
j_call: TRBJ1-5; v_call: TRBV4-1; d_call: -; cdr3_length: 18; clone_size: -; cdr3_nt: TGCGCCAGCAGCCAAGAGCCGCAGGGTACCTATAGCAATCAGCCCCAGCATTTT; cdr3_aa: CASSQEPQGTYSNQPQHF
j_call: TRBJ1-2; v_call: TRBV9; d_call: TRBD1; cdr3_length: 13; clone_size: -; cdr3_nt: TGTGCCAGCAGGGGACAGGGGGGTTCGGGCTACACCTTC; cdr3_aa: CASRGQGGSGYTF
j_call: TRBJ1-1; v_call: TRBV4-1; d_call: -; cdr3_length: 14; clone_size: -; cdr3_nt: TGCGCCAGCAGCCAAGATCGGGGGAACACTGAAGCTTTCTTT; cdr3_aa: CASSQDRGNTEAFF
j_call: TRBJ2-6; v_call: TRBV7-8; d_call: -; cdr3_length: 16; clone_size: -; cdr3_nt: TGTGCCAGCAGCCCAAGTACTACGAGAGGGGCCAACGTCCTGACTTTC; cdr3_aa: CASSPSTTRGANVLTF
j_call: TRBJ2-1; v_call: TRBV25-1; d_call: TRBD1; cdr3_length: 16; clone_size: -; cdr3_nt: TGTGCCAGCAGTGAGGGGGACAGGGGGACCTACAATGAGCAGTTCTTC; cdr3_aa: CASSEGDRGTYNEQFF
j_call: TRBJ1-1; v_call: TRBV7-7; d_call: -; cdr3_length: 16; clone_size: -; cdr3_nt: TGTGCCAGCAGCTTTCCCGAAGCCGAGCCGAACACTGAAGCTTTCTTT; cdr3_aa: CASSFPEAEPNTEAFF
j_call: TRBJ1-2; v_call: TRBV7-2; d_call: -; cdr3_length: 16; clone_size: -; cdr3_nt: TGTGCCAGCAGCCCTCGGACAGCTTCAGATTACTATGGCTACACCTTC; cdr3_aa: CASSPRTASDYYGYTF
j_call: TRBJ2-1; v_call: TRBV9; d_call: TRBD2; cdr3_length: 17; clone_size: once; cdr3_nt: TGTGCCAGCAGCGTAGGGTGGACTAGCGGGACCTTCAATGAGCAGTTCTTC; cdr3_aa: CASSVGWTSGTFNEQFF
j_call: TRBJ1-5; v_call: TRBV23-1; d_call: TRBD1; cdr3_length: 16; clone_size: -; cdr3_nt: TGCGCCAGCAGTCAGCGGACAGGGCAGGGGAAACAGCCCCAGCATTTT; cdr3_aa: CASSQRTGQGKQPQHF
j_call: TRBJ2-2; v_call: TRBV10-1; d_call: -; cdr3_length: 14; clone_size: -; cdr3_nt: TGCGCCAGCAGTAACCCGGGACTTGCCGGGGAGCTGTTTTTT; cdr3_aa: CASSNPGLAGELFF
j_call: TRBJ1-2; v_call: TRBV29-1; d_call: -; cdr3_length: 12; clone_size: -; cdr3_nt: TGCTCGGGGCTGCGGGGTGTCTATGGCTACACCTTC; cdr3_aa: CSGLRGVYGYTF
j_call: TRBJ2-3; v_call: TRBV28; d_call: -; cdr3_length: 13; clone_size: -; cdr3_nt: TGTGCCAGCAGTTTAGCTAACACAGATACGCAGTATTTT; cdr3_aa: CASSLANTDTQYF
j_call: TRBJ1-5; v_call: TRBV4-1; d_call: -; cdr3_length: 15; clone_size: -; cdr3_nt: TGCGCCAGCAGCCCGGCCAGACAGGAGAATCAGCCCCAGCATTTT; cdr3_aa: CASSPARQENQPQHF
j_call: TRBJ1-2; v_call: TRBV18; d_call: -; cdr3_length: 14; clone_size: -; cdr3_nt: TGTGCCAGCTCATTACAGGCAGGGGACTATGGCTACACCTTC; cdr3_aa: CASSLQAGDYGYTF
j_call: TRBJ1-2; v_call: TRBV9; d_call: -; cdr3_length: 12; clone_size: -; cdr3_nt: TGTGCCAGCACCGGGGGGGGACCCAGCTACACCTTC; cdr3_aa: CASTGGGPSYTF
j_call: TRBJ2-1; v_call: TRBV19; d_call: TRBD2; cdr3_length: 17; clone_size: -; cdr3_nt: TGTGCCAGTAGTACGGGGACTAGCGGGAGCGGTTTAGATGAGCAGTTCTTC; cdr3_aa: CASSTGTSGSGLDEQFF
j_call: TRBJ2-7; v_call: TRBV7-9; d_call: -; cdr3_length: 12; clone_size: -; cdr3_nt: TGTGCCAGCAGCCCCGACTACTACGAGCAGTACTTC; cdr3_aa: CASSPDYYEQYF
j_call: TRBJ1-2; v_call: TRBV11-2; d_call: TRBD1; cdr3_length: 19; clone_size: -; cdr3_nt: TGTGCCAGCAGCTTAAGGGTAGGACAGGGAATAGGAGAAGGCTATGGCTACACCTTC; cdr3_aa: CASSLRVGQGIGEGYGYTF
j_call: TRBJ1-1; v_call: TRBV9; d_call: -; cdr3_length: 16; clone_size: -; cdr3_nt: TGTGCCAGCAGCGTAGGGGGCGCAGGGTCCGCCACTGAAGCTTTCTTT; cdr3_aa: CASSVGGAGSATEAFF